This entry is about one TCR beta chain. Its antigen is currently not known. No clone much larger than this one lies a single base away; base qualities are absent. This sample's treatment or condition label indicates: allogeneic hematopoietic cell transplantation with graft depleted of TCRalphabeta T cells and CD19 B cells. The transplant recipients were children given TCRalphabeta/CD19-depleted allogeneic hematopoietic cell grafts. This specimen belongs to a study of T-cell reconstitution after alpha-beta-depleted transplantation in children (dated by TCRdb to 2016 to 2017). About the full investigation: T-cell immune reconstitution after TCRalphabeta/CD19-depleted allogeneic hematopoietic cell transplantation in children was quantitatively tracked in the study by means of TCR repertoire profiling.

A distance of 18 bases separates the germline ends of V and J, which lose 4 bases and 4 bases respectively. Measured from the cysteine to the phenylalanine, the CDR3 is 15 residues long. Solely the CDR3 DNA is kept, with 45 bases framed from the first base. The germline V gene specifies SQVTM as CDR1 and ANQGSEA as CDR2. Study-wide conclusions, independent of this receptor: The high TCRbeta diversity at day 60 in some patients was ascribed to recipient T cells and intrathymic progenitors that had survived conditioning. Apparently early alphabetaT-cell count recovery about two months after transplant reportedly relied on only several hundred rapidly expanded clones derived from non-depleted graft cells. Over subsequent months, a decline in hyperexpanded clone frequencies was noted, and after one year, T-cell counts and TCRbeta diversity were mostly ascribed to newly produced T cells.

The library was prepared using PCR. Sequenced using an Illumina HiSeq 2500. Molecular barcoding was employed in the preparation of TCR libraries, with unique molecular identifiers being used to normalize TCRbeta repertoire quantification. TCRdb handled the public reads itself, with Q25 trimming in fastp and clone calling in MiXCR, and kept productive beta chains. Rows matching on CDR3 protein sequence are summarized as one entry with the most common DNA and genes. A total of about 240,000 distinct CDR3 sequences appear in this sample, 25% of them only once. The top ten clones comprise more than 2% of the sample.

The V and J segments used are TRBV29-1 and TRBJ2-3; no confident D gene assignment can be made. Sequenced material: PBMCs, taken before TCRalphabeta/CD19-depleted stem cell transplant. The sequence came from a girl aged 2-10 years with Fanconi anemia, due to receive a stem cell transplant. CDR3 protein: CSVVVVVPGPDTQYF. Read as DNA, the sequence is TGCAGCGTTGTGGTGGTAGTCCCCGGACCAGATACGCAGTATTTT.